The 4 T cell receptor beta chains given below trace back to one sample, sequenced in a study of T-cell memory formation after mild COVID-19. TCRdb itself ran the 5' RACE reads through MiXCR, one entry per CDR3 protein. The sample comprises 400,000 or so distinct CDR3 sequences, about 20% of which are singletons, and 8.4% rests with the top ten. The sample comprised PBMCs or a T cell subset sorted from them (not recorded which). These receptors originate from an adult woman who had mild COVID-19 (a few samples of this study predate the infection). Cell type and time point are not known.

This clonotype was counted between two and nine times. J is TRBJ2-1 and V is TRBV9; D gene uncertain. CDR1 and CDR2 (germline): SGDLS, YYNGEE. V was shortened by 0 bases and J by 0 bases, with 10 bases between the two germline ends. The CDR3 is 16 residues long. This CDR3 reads CASSVGSHSSYNEQFF. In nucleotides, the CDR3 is TGTGCCAGCAGCGTAGGTTCTCATAGCTCCTACAATGAGCAGTTCTTC.

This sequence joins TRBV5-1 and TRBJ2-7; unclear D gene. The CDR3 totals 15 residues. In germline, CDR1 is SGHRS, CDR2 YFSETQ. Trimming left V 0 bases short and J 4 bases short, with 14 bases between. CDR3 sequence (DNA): TGCGCCAGCAGCTTGGGGCCCACGGCGGTATACGAGCAGTACTTC. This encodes CASSLGPTAVYEQYF.

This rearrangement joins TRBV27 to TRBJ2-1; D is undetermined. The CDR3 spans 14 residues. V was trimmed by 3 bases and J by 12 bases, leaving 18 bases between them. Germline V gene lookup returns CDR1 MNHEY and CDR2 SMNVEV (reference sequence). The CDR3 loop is CASSFLLRHAAQFF. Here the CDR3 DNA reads TGTGCCAGCAGTTTTCTCTTAAGGCATGCCGCGCAGTTCTTC.

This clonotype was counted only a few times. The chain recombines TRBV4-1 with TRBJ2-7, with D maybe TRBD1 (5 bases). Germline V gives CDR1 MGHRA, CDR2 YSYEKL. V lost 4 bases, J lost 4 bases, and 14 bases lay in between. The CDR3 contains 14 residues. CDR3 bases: TGCGCCAGCAGCCCGCAGGGTTATCGGTACGAGCAGTACTTC. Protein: CASSPQGYRYEQYF.